A selection of T cell receptor beta chains follows, all from one sample in a study of beta chain features in type 1 diabetes. Some clones are missing from TCRdb's copy, which holds only in-frame ones; the method was immunoSEQ multiplex PCR. The sample lists around 400,000 clones; approximately 16% were seen once. Material for sequencing was naive CD4+ T cells from blood. The receptors were gathered from a woman aged 18-29 years in good health. CDR3s include the opening cysteine and the closing phenylalanine or tryptophan. The D gene is left open where the match is weak. Clone size is stated in some rows and not others, as once, few, many or a class when expanded.

few TRBJ2-3 TRBV14 NA TGTGCCAGCAGCCGGAGACGGACTTTTAGGGATACGCAGTATTTT CASSRRRTFRDTQYF
NA TRBJ2-7 TRBV18 NA TGTGCCAGCTCACCCCCGAGCTCCTACGAGCAGTACTTC CASSPPSSYEQYF
few TRBJ2-7 TRBV5-4 TRBD1 TGTGCCAGCAGCTTGCAGGGACAGGGGCACGAGCAGTACTTC CASSLQGQGHEQYF
few TRBJ2-5 TRBV30 TRBD2 TGTGCCTGGAGTTCCAGCGGGAGAGAGACCCAGTACTTC CAWSSSGRETQYF
NA TRBJ1-5 TRBV30 TRBD1 TGTGCCTGGAGTTTAACAGGGGCTCAGCCCCAGCATTTT CAWSLTGAQPQHF
NA TRBJ2-7 TRBV5-6 NA TGTGCCAGCAGCTTGGGGGACACTGGGTACTTC CASSLGDTGYF
NA TRBJ1-2 TRBV6-6 NA TGTGCCAGCAGTTACTCGATGGCCGGGGAGAGGTGGGGCTACACCTTC CASSYSMAGERWGYTF
few TRBJ2-1 TRBV27 TRBD2 TGTGCCAGCGCCCTAGCGGGAACCTACTCCTACAATGAGCAGTTCTTC CASALAGTYSYNEQFF
few TRBJ2-5 TRBV27 TRBD2 TGTGCCAGCAGTTTCGGCGGGAGTGAGACCCAGTACTTC CASSFGGSETQYF
NA TRBJ2-2 TRBV6-5 NA TGTGCCAGCACTAAACAGGGACAGAACACCGGGGAGCTGTTTTTT CASTKQGQNTGELFF
few TRBJ2-5 TRBV27 TRBD2 TGTGCCAGCAACCCCGGGGGGACCCCCCAAGAGACCCAGTACTTC CASNPGGTPQETQYF
NA TRBJ2-4 TRBV15 TRBD2 TGTGCCACCAGCAGAGTATCTAGCGGGGCTGCCAAAAACATTCAGTACTTC CATSRVSSGAAKNIQYF
NA TRBJ2-1 TRBV7-3 NA TGTGCCAGCAGCTTATTGGGAGGCGGCTACAATGAGCAGTTCTTC CASSLLGGGYNEQFF
few TRBJ2-1 TRBV7-2 NA TGTGCCAGCACCTTGGACTGGGACTACAATGAGCAGTTCTTC CASTLDWDYNEQFF
NA TRBJ2-3 TRBV15 TRBD2 TGTGCCACCAGCAAACGTAGCGGGAGCATAACAGATACGCAGTATTTT CATSKRSGSITDTQYF
few TRBJ2-5 TRBV7-2 NA TGTGCCAGCAGCTTAGCGGGGCTCCAAGAGACCCAGTACTTC CASSLAGLQETQYF
few TRBJ2-1 TRBV30 TRBD1 TGTGCCTGGAGAGACCGGGACAGGAGATACAATGAGCAGTTCTTC CAWRDRDRRYNEQFF
few TRBJ1-2 TRBV4-1 NA TGCGCCAGCAGCCAACCCGGGACATCGGATGGCTACACCTTC CASSQPGTSDGYTF
few TRBJ1-1 TRBV4-2 NA TGTGCCAGCAGCCAACGACAGAACACTGAAGCTTTCTTT CASSQRQNTEAFF
few TRBJ1-2 TRBV29-1 NA TGCAGCGTTGAAAGCGGCCTTGGCTACACCTTC CSVESGLGYTF
few TRBJ2-1 TRBV29-1 TRBD2 TGCAGCGACTCGGCTAGCGGGTGGGGTGAGCAGTTCTTC CSDSASGWGEQFF
few TRBJ2-7 TRBV7-9 TRBD2 TGTGCCAGCAGACGCATCAGCGGGATCGCTCCCTACGAGCAGTACTTC CASRRISGIAPYEQYF
NA TRBJ1-2 TRBV13 TRBD1 TGTGCCAGCAGCACGCTAGACAGGGGATCTAACTATGGCTACACCTTC CASSTLDRGSNYGYTF
few TRBJ1-5 TRBV6-5 TRBD1 TGTGCCAGCAAGGGACAGGAGGGACAGCCCCAGCATTTT CASKGQEGQPQHF
NA TRBJ2-3 TRBV5-1 NA TGCGCCAGCAGAAGAATGGTGGAGGGCACAGATACGCAGTATTTT CASRRMVEGTDTQYF
few TRBJ1-1 TRBV7-9 NA TGTGCCAGCTTGCTGGGGAGCATGAACACTGAAGCTTTCTTT CASLLGSMNTEAFF
NA TRBJ2-3 TRBV4-1 NA TGCGCCAGCCGATCCGACTTCACAGATACGCAGTATTTT CASRSDFTDTQYF
once TRBJ1-3 TRBV19 NA TGTGCCAGTAGTAGCGGCTCTGGAAACACCATATATTTT CASSSGSGNTIYF
NA TRBJ2-1 TRBV7-6 TRBD2 TGTGCCAGCAGCCCTCGGACTAGCGGGAGCAATGAGCAGTTCTTC CASSPRTSGSNEQFF
NA TRBJ2-1 TRBV18 TRBD2 TGTGCCAGCTCACGGGGGACTAGCGGGAGCTCCTACAATGAGCAGTTCTTC CASSRGTSGSSYNEQFF
few TRBJ1-1 TRBV18 NA TGTGCCACCCTACAGGGGAACACTGAAGCTTTCTTT CATLQGNTEAFF
NA TRBJ2-7 TRBV7-9 NA TGTGCCAGCAGCCCGCAGGGTAAGGACTACGAGCAGTACTTC CASSPQGKDYEQYF
few TRBJ2-7 TRBV7-9 TRBD2 TGTGCCAGCAGCCGATATGGGAGGGCCGACGAGCAGTACTTC CASSRYGRADEQYF